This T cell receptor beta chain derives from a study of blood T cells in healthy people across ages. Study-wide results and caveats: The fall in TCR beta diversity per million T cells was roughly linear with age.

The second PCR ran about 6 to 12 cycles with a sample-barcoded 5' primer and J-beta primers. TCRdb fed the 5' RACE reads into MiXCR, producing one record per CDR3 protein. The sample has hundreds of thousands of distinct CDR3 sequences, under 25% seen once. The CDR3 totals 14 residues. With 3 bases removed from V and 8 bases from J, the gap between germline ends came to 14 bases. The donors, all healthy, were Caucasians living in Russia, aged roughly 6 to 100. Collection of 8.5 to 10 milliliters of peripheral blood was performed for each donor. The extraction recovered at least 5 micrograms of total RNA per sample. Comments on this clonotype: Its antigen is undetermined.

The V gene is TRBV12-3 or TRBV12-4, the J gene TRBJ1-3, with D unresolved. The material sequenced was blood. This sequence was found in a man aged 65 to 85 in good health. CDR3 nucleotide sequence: TGTGCCAGCAGTTTGTGGCAACCCGGTTACACCATATATTTT. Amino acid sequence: CASSLWQPGYTIYF.